Below are 26 T cell receptor beta chains sequenced from a single sample in a study of blood T cell repertoires in COVID-19. Assay used: immunoSEQ multiplex PCR; TCRdb lists only in-frame clones, some missing. The sample lists over 350,000 clones; approximately 87% were seen once. Sequencing was done on a sample of PBMCs or T cells enriched from blood (not recorded which). The source is a woman aged 45-59 years who had recovered from COVID-19.

The chain couples TRBV6-5 to TRBJ1-4; possible D gene TRBD1, 5 bases. This CDR3 has 16 amino acids. Germline V lookup: CDR1 MNHEY, CDR2 SVGAGI. V gave up 0 bases and J gave up 7 bases, with 15 bases separating them. The CDR3 here is CASSYSGPGGGEKLFF. The CDR3 nucleotides read TGTGCCAGCAGTTACTCGGGGCCCGGCGGGGGTGAAAAACTGTTTTTT.

On this clone: Other DNA variants within this sample encode the same CDR3. The chain couples TRBV5-6 to TRBJ1-2, with a possible D match to TRBD1 (5 bases). V was clipped by 0 bases and J by 8 bases, with 8 bases between them. Germline values: CDR1 SGHDT, CDR2 YYEEEE. This CDR3 contains 12 residues. The DNA of the CDR3 is TGTGCCAGCAGCTTGGCAGGGTACGGCTACACCTTC. Translation: CASSLAGYGYTF.

The V call is TRBV6-4, the J call TRBJ2-5, with D unresolved. Trimming left V 10 bases short and J 0 bases short, with 9 bases between. Per germline, CDR1 MRHNA and CDR2 SNTAGT. The CDR3 sequence is 12 residues long. The CDR3 here is CATLGYQETQYF. The CDR3 DNA follows: TGTGCCACTCTAGGCTACCAAGAGACCCAGTACTTC.

The chain joins TRBV28 to TRBJ1-5, with 8 bases identical to TRBD1. Germline V gives CDR1 MDHEN, CDR2 SYDVKM. The CDR3 runs 19 residues. V trimming: 5 bases; J trimming: 2 bases; junction bases outside the gene matches: 17. The chain's CDR3 is CASSIISGGDLGGNQPQHF. CDR3 nucleotides: TGTGCCAGCAGTATAATATCAGGGGGCGATCTCGGTGGCAATCAGCCCCAGCATTTT.

The chain is built from TRBV2 and TRBJ1-1, with 9 bases aligning to TRBD1. With 7 bases clipped from V and 4 bases from J, the junction kept 7 bases outside the gene matches. The CDR3 consists of 14 residues. The germline gives CDR1 SNHLY, CDR2 FYNNEI. CDR3 coding DNA: TGTGCCAGCACCACACAGGGGGCGAGCACTGAAGCTTTCTTT. Amino acids: CASTTQGASTEAFF.

This clone has only a few counts. The V gene is TRBV6-5, the J gene TRBJ1-5; D uncertain. Trimming left V 6 bases short and J 4 bases short, with 13 bases between. The germline V gene encodes CDR1 MNHEY and CDR2 SVGAGI. The CDR3 consists of 14 residues. The CDR3 region is CASRTSYGNQPQHF. The DNA for the CDR3 is TGTGCCAGCAGAACGAGTTACGGGAATCAGCCCCAGCATTTT.

This clone has at least ten counts. The gene calls are TRBV11-2 and TRBJ1-6, with D uncertain. The CDR3 runs 14 residues. Trimming pared 5 bases from V and 7 bases from J, leaving 12 bases between. CDR1 and CDR2 (germline): SGHAT, FQNNGV. CDR3 in amino acids: CASSGREANSPLHF. CDR3 DNA: TGTGCCAGCAGCGGTAGGGAGGCAAATTCACCCCTCCACTTT.

This chain links TRBV30 with TRBJ1-2; D gene ambiguous. The V gene's germline CDR1 is GTSNPN and CDR2 SVGIG (reference sequence). The length of the CDR3 is 13 residues. Trimming shortened V by 5 bases and J by 8 bases, and 18 bases separated the two germline ends. The CDR3 reads CAWVPGPGIGYTF. The CDR3 nucleotides read TGTGCCTGGGTACCGGGCCCGGGGATAGGCTACACCTTC.

This chain connects TRBV28 to TRBJ1-5; unclear D gene. This CDR3 region has 13 residues. Per germline, CDR1 MDHEN and CDR2 SYDVKM. The ends were cut back, 5 bases at V and 6 bases at J, with 11 bases in the middle. This CDR3 is CASSTLPGQPQHF. CDR3 nucleotides: TGTGCCAGCAGTACCCTGCCGGGTCAGCCCCAGCATTTT.

This clone was counted between two and nine times. The rearrangement uses TRBV27 and TRBJ1-5; maybe TRBD1 (5 bases). This CDR3 is built from 16 residues. Trimming removed 2 bases from V and 7 bases from J, with 18 bases in between. Germline V lookup: CDR1 MNHEY, CDR2 SMNVEV (reference sequence). CDR3 region: CASSLGSARVGQPQHF. CDR3 DNA: TGTGCCAGCAGTTTAGGATCAGCCAGGGTAGGACAGCCCCAGCATTTT.

The table lists this clone with a count of one. This chain joins TRBV19 and TRBJ1-3; D gene ambiguous. This CDR3 has 15 residues. Trimming took off 5 bases at V and 0 bases at J, with 11 bases between the two ends. Germline V gene sequence: CDR1 LNHDA, CDR2 SQIVND (reference sequence). This CDR3 reads CASSARWSSGNTIYF. The CDR3 DNA reads as TGTGCCAGTAGTGCTCGGTGGTCCTCTGGAAACACCATATATTTT.

Only one count was recorded for this clone. Other DNA variants within this sample encode the same CDR3. The chain uses TRBV7-9 and TRBJ1-5; no clear D gene. The CDR3 loop spans 13 amino acids. Trimming cost V 1 base and J 6 bases, with 7 bases left between them. CDR1 is SEHNR, CDR2 FQNEAQ, per germline (reference sequence). The CDR3 bases are TGTGCCAGCAGCTTAGGCGGGGTTCAGCCCCAGCATTTT. Its translation is CASSLGGVQPQHF.

This clone was counted only a few times. The rearrangement joins TRBV6-2 or TRBV6-3 to TRBJ1-1; D gene unclear. This CDR3 is built from 15 residues. Germline V gives CDR1 MNHEY, CDR2 SVGEGT. The V and J ends lost 6 bases and 0 bases respectively, with 14 bases between them. The CDR3 DNA follows: TGTGCCAGCAGCCCCTCACGAGGAATGAACACTGAAGCTTTCTTT. It encodes CASSPSRGMNTEAFF.

The chain joins TRBV7-2 to TRBJ1-4; no clear D. From germline, CDR1 is SGHTA and CDR2 FQGNSA. V lost 5 bases, J lost 5 bases, and 18 bases lay in between. The CDR3 is 16 residues long. CDR3 coding DNA: TGTGCCAGCAGCCCCTCTGGAACGGGAGGAAATGAAAAACTGTTTTTT. It codes for CASSPSGTGGNEKLFF.

The chain uses TRBV4-1 and TRBJ2-7; maybe TRBD2 (6 bases). CDR1 and CDR2 (germline): MGHRA, YSYEKL. The CDR3 runs 15 residues. The germline V and J ends were trimmed by 5 bases and 4 bases, with 18 bases remaining between them. CDR3 amino acids: CASSRPGGMSYEQYF. The CDR3 bases are TGCGCCAGCAGCAGACCTGGGGGGATGAGTTACGAGCAGTACTTC.

The chain couples TRBV5-6 to TRBJ2-5, with TRBD2 matching 7 bases. Germline values: CDR1 SGHDT, CDR2 YYEEEE. This CDR3 region has 15 residues. Trimming at V came to 6 bases and at J to 9 bases, leaving 17 bases not matched to a gene. The CDR3 DNA is TGTGCCAGCACCCCAAGAGCGGGACTCAAGATGCCCCAGTACTTC. This gives the protein CASTPRAGLKMPQYF.

V gene TRBV4-1 combines with J gene TRBJ1-1; the match to TRBD1 covers 8 bases. This CDR3 is built from 12 residues. The V gene end was trimmed by 5 bases and the J gene end by 4 bases; junction bases not matched to a gene: 0. CDR1 and CDR2 (germline): MGHRA, YSYEKL. CDR3 nucleotides: TGCGCCAGCAGCGACAGGGGCACTGAAGCTTTCTTT. Translated: CASSDRGTEAFF.

The chain is built from TRBV10-3 and TRBJ1-6, with D possibly being TRBD1 (5 bases). CDR3 length: 14 residues. Germline V gene sequence: CDR1 ENHRY, CDR2 SYGVKD. Deletions cut 1 base from V and 10 bases from J, with 11 bases between. The CDR3 region is CAISEFIGGSPLHF. The CDR3 region has the DNA TGTGCCATCAGTGAGTTTATCGGGGGGTCACCCCTCCACTTT.

The chain carries TRBV2 and TRBJ1-4, with 8 bases that match TRBD1. Trimming removed 8 bases from V and 8 bases from J; junction bases left unmatched: 4. The length of the CDR3 is 12 residues. Germline V gene data show CDR1 as SNHLY and CDR2 as FYNNEI. The DNA for the CDR3 is TGTGCCAGCCGACAGGGGCAAGAAAAACTGTTTTTT. It yields the protein CASRQGQEKLFF.

The rearrangement joins TRBV27 to TRBJ1-6; 11 bases are shared with TRBD1. CDR3 length: 16 residues. Trimming cost V 6 bases and J 5 bases; bases outside gene matches: 6. The V gene's germline CDR1 is MNHEY and CDR2 SMNVEV (reference sequence). The CDR3 nucleotides read TGTGCCAGCAGACCAATGGGACAGGGGGATAATTCACCCCTCCACTTT. It yields the protein CASRPMGQGDNSPLHF.

V gene TRBV4-3 combines with J gene TRBJ2-1; 9 bases map to TRBD1. Trimming removed 4 bases from V and 8 bases from J; junction bases left unmatched: 15. The CDR3 has 17 residues. The germline CDR1 and CDR2 sequences are LGHNA and YSLEER. The DNA for the CDR3 is TGCGCCAGCAGCCTGGGCCTTACAGGGGGCATGATCGATGAGCAGTTCTTC. Encoded protein: CASSLGLTGGMIDEQFF.

This chain links TRBV7-2 with TRBJ1-2; 10 positions agree with TRBD1. Germline V CDR1 and CDR2: SGHTA, FQGNSA. V lost 5 bases and J lost 3; bases outside the gene matches: 9. This CDR3 region has 16 residues. CDR3 loop: CASSARGQGEDYGYTF. The DNA for the CDR3 is TGTGCCAGCAGCGCCCGAGGACAGGGGGAGGACTATGGCTACACCTTC.

This chain connects TRBV19 to TRBJ1-2; the D gene is possibly TRBD1 (5 bases). The V gene's germline CDR1 is LNHDA and CDR2 SQIVND (reference sequence). V shed 3 bases and J shed 4 bases, with 12 bases lying between them. This CDR3 spans 14 amino acids. For the CDR3, the DNA is TGTGCCAGTAGTATGAGGCAGGGCAGCTATGGCTACACCTTC. Amino acid sequence: CASSMRQGSYGYTF.

This clone was observed a few times. J is TRBJ1-1 and V is TRBV29-1, with D hard to call. The CDR3 is 12 amino acids. The ends were cut back, 3 bases at V and 3 bases at J, with 8 bases in the middle. Germline CDR1 reads SQVTM; CDR2 reads ANQGSEA. Here the CDR3 reads CSVEWEYTEAFF. For the CDR3, the DNA is TGCAGCGTTGAGTGGGAGTACACTGAAGCTTTCTTT. Full variable domain (missing parts from reference TRBV29-1 and TRBJ1-1): SAVISQKPSRDICQRGTSLTIQCQVDSQVTMMFWYRQQPGQSLTLIATANQGSEATYESGFVIDKFPISRPNLTFSTLTVSNMSPEDSSIYLCSVEWEYTEAFFGQGTRLTVV.

The rearrangement links TRBV5-5 to TRBJ1-1; 8 bases map to TRBD1. With V trimmed by 4 bases and J by 10 bases, 15 bases remained unmatched. Germline V gene sequence: CDR1 SGHKS, CDR2 YYEKEE (reference sequence). The CDR3 contains 15 residues. CDR3 sequence reads: CASSAGTGLLWPAFF. CDR3 DNA sequence: TGTGCCAGCAGCGCCGGGACAGGACTCCTCTGGCCAGCTTTCTTT.

This sequence joins TRBV9 and TRBJ2-1; D remains ambiguous. The length of the CDR3 is 13 residues. The V end lost 1 base, the J end lost 9 bases, and 11 bases lay between the germline ends. Germline CDR1 reads SGDLS; CDR2 reads YYNGEE. Here the CDR3 reads CASSVQWSPEQFF. DNA for the CDR3: TGTGCCAGCAGCGTACAGTGGAGCCCTGAGCAGTTCTTC.